The rows below give T cell receptor beta chains drawn from one sample of a study of T cell responses to AZD1222 COVID-19 vaccine. Sequencing was performed with immunoSEQ multiplex PCR; in TCRdb, only in-frame clones are kept and a portion is missing. The sample holds about 120,000 clones; around nine tenths are singletons and the top ten take roughly 4.2%. This specimen was peripheral blood, taken 28 days after the second dose of the MenACWY control vaccine. These receptors all come from an adult who received the MenACWY meningococcal vaccine as a control. CDR3s include the opening cysteine and the closing phenylalanine or tryptophan. The order of the fields is V gene, D gene, J gene, CDR3 DNA, CDR3 protein. The D gene is left open where the match is weak.

TRBV6-5	TRBD1	TRBJ2-5	TGTGCCAGCATGGGACAGAACCAAGAGACCCAGTACTTC	CASMGQNQETQYF
TRBV21-1	.	TRBJ2-3	TGTGCCAGCCGTAACACAGATACGCAGTATTTT	CASRNTDTQYF
TRBV11-3	.	TRBJ1-6	TGTGCCAGCAGCATTAGCGCCCACACAGGGATGAGCTCCTATAATTCACCCCTCCACTTT	CASSISAHTGMSSYNSPLHF
TRBV6-5	TRBD1	TRBJ1-1	TGTGCCAGCAAGCAGGGGGCGCGGACTGAAGCTTTCTTT	CASKQGARTEAFF
TRBV3-1/TRBV3-2	.	TRBJ2-3	TGTGCCAGCAGCGACGCCATGATTCCAGGACAGGATACGCAGTATTTT	CASSDAMIPGQDTQYF
TRBV10-3	.	TRBJ2-5	TGTGCCACGGGACGACCGCAAGAGACCCAGTACTTC	CATGRPQETQYF
TRBV18	.	TRBJ2-7	TGTGCCAGCTCACCCGGGTTTGACACGGCTTCCTACGAGCAGTACTTC	CASSPGFDTASYEQYF
TRBV11-2	.	TRBJ2-2	TGTGCCAGCAGCGCCCCGACAGTTCTCGGGGAGCTGTTTTTT	CASSAPTVLGELFF
TRBV11-2	.	TRBJ2-1	TGTGCCAGCAGCTTATATACAGGGAACACCGTGTACAATGAGCAGTTCTTC	CASSLYTGNTVYNEQFF
TRBV15	.	TRBJ1-4	TGTGCCACCAGCAGCCGGGACGGGAATGAAAAACTGTTTTTT	CATSSRDGNEKLFF
TRBV7-2	TRBD1	TRBJ2-3	TGTGCCAGCAGCCATAATCAGCCGGGACAGGGGAGCACAGATACGCAGTATTTT	CASSHNQPGQGSTDTQYF